The 8 T cell receptor beta chains below come from one sample, sequenced in a study of blood T cell repertoires in COVID-19. The data were produced by immunoSEQ multiplex PCR, yet TCRdb's version contains in-frame clones alone and is incomplete. This sample has about 310,000 clones, with around 86% found just once. The sequenced sample was peripheral blood. The receptors stem from a man in his fifties or sixties with active or convalescent COVID-19.

The chain links TRBV2 to TRBJ1-6, with TRBD1 matching 8 bases. After removal of 6 bases from V and 3 bases from J, the junction contained 7 bases not matched to a gene. In germline, CDR1 is SNHLY, CDR2 FYNNEI. The CDR3 consists of 16 residues. CDR3 nucleotides: TGTGCCAGCAGCGACAGGACAGGGAACTATAATTCACCCCTCCACTTT. Translated, it gives CASSDRTGNYNSPLHF.

V and J are TRBV28 and TRBJ1-1, with TRBD1 identical over 7 bases. CDR1 is MDHEN, CDR2 SYDVKM, per germline. The trim removed 5 bases at V and 4 bases at J, leaving 10 bases unmatched. The CDR3 is 15 amino acids. The CDR3 DNA reads as TGTGCCAGCAGTACGCTGAAACAGGGGAGCACTGAAGCTTTCTTT. Translating it yields CASSTLKQGSTEAFF.

V and J are TRBV28 and TRBJ2-2; TRBD1 aligns across 9 bases. In germline, CDR1 is MDHEN, CDR2 SYDVKM. The CDR3 consists of 17 residues. J was trimmed by 1 base and V by 6 bases; bases with no gene match: 9. Here the CDR3 DNA reads TGTGCCAGCAGGTACCATCCGGGACAGGGGAACACCGGGGAGCTGTTTTTT. Its protein is CASRYHPGQGNTGELFF.

This clone was observed a few times. This chain joins TRBV19 and TRBJ1-2; 10 nucleotides match TRBD1. Germline V gene lookup returns CDR1 LNHDA and CDR2 SQIVND (reference sequence). CDR3 size: 15 residues. V dropped 5 bases and J dropped 8; count of bases not matched to a gene: 11. The CDR3 here is CASSETGGVSSGYTF. CDR3 in DNA: TGTGCCAGTAGTGAGACAGGGGGCGTCTCCAGCGGCTACACCTTC.

The DNA of the CDR3 is TGCGCCAGCAGTCCCAGGCAGCCGAGCTCCTACGAGCAGTACTTC. The encoded protein is CASSPRQPSSYEQYF. V and J are TRBV5-1 and TRBJ2-7; D not certain. The V end was cut by 5 bases, the J end by 0 bases, with 15 bases between. CDR3 length equals 15 residues. Germline V gives CDR1 SGHRS, CDR2 YFSETQ.

This chain joins TRBV5-1 and TRBJ1-6; no reliable D call. There are 17 residues in the CDR3. Germline V gene lookup returns CDR1 SGHRS and CDR2 YFSETQ. Trimming removed 2 bases from V and 5 bases from J, with 17 bases in between. This CDR3 is CASSFTGNSDDNSPLHF. The DNA of the CDR3 is TGCGCCAGCAGCTTTACGGGAAATTCCGATGATAATTCACCCCTCCACTTT.

The V and J genes are TRBV10-3 and TRBJ2-3; D is perhaps TRBD2 (5 bases). V was clipped by 7 bases and J by 1 base, with 9 bases between them. Germline V gives CDR1 ENHRY, CDR2 SYGVKD. This CDR3 has 13 amino acids. The CDR3 region has the DNA TGTGCCATCACACTAGAGCGCACAGATACGCAGTATTTT. It specifies CAITLERTDTQYF.

The chain is built from TRBV7-3 and TRBJ2-7; D possibly corresponds to TRBD2 (6 bases). The CDR3 extends over 13 amino acids. Germline CDR1 SGHTA, CDR2 FQGTGA. The V and J ends lost 4 bases and 1 base respectively, with 8 bases between them. CDR3 amino acids: CASSYGSSYEQYF. DNA of the CDR3: TGTGCCAGCAGCTACGGGAGTTCCTACGAGCAGTACTTC.